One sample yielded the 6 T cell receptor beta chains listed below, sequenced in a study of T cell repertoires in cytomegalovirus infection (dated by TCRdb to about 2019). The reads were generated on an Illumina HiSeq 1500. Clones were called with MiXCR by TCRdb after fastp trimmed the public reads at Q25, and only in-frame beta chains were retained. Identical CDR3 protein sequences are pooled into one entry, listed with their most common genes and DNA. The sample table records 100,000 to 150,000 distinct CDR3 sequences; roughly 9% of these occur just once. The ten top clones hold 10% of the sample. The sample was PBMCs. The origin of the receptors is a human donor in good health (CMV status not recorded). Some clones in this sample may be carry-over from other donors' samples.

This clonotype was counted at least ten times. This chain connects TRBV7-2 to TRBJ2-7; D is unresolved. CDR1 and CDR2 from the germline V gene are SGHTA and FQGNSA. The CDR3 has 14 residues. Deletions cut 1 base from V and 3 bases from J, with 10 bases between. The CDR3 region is CASSLVVSYYEQYF. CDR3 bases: TGTGCCAGCAGCTTAGTAGTCAGTTACTACGAGCAGTACTTC.

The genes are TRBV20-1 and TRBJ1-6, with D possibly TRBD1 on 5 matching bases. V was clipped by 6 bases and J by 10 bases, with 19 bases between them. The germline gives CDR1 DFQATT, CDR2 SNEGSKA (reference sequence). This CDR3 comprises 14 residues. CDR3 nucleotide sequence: TGCAGTGCCAGGGAGGGAGGGCAGAGGTCACCCCTCCACTTT. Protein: CSAREGGQRSPLHF.

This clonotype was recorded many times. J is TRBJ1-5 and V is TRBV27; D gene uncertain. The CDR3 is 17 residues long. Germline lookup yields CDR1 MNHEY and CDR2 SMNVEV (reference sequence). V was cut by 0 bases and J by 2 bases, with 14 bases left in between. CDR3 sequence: CASSLSSRLWGNQPQHF. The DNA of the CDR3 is TGTGCCAGCAGTTTATCCTCTCGCCTGTGGGGCAATCAGCCCCAGCATTTT.

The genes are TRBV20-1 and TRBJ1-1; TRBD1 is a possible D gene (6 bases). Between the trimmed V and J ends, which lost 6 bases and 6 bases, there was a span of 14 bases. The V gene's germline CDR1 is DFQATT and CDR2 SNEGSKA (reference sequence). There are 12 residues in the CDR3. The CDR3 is CSAGGQTPEAFF. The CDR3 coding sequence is TGCAGTGCGGGAGGACAGACGCCTGAAGCTTTCTTT.

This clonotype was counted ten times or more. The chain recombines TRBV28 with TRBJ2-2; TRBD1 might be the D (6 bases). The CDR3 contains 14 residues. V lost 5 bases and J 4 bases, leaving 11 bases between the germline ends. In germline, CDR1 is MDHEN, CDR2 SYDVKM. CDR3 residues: CASSPGTSTGELFF. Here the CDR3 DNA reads TGTGCCAGCAGTCCCGGGACAAGCACCGGGGAGCTGTTTTTT.

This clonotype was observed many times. This CDR3 reads CATSRAGVQEKGYTF. The CDR3 DNA sequence: TGTGCCACCAGCAGAGCCGGAGTACAGGAGAAAGGCTACACCTTC. The J gene is TRBJ1-2, the V gene TRBV15, with a tentative D call TRBD1 (5 bases). Germline values: CDR1 LNHNV, CDR2 YYDKDF (reference sequence). The V end lost 1 base, the J end lost 8 bases, and 17 bases lay between the germline ends. This CDR3 contains 15 residues.